Presented here are 5 T cell receptor beta chains from one specimen sequenced in a study of Graves' ophthalmopathy and Graves' hyperthyroidism. Beta-chain TCR CDR3 regions were amplified from RNA transcripts. First-round RT-PCR with HTBI primers preceded a second-round multiplex PCR. Each CDR3 protein is one row after TCRdb ran MiXCR on the multiplex PCR reads. This table holds under 350,000 distinct CDR3 sequences, roughly a sixth found once. The sequenced material came from peripheral blood. Receptors were obtained from an adult man with Graves' ophthalmopathy.

The chain is built from TRBV12-5 and TRBJ2-7, with 12 nucleotides matching TRBD2. The CDR3 covers 14 residues. The V gene's germline CDR1 is LGHNT and CDR2 FRNRAP. Trimming removed 6 bases from V and 5 bases from J; junction bases left unmatched: 5. The CDR3 region is CASGLAGGPHEQYF. The DNA of the CDR3 is TGTGCTAGTGGGCTAGCGGGAGGGCCCCACGAGCAGTACTTC.

There are many counts of this clonotype. This chain joins TRBV20-1 and TRBJ2-7, with 9 positions matching TRBD2. The CDR3 loop spans 11 amino acids. CDR1 is DFQATT, CDR2 SNEGSKA, per germline (reference sequence). CDR3 sequence: CRVAGDYEQYF. CDR3 coding DNA: TGCAGAGTAGCGGGGGACTACGAGCAGTACTTC.

This clonotype was seen repeatedly, ten times or more. The chain joins TRBV19 to TRBJ1-1; 10 nucleotides align to TRBD1. V was pared by 6 bases and J by 1 base, with 11 bases of the junction left unmatched. Germline values: CDR1 LNHDA, CDR2 SQIVND (reference sequence). The CDR3 extends over 17 amino acids. For the CDR3, the DNA is TGTGCCAGTAGCACAGGGACAGGGGCCCCATGGAACACTGAAGCTTTCTTT. Its protein is CASSTGTGAPWNTEAFF. Together with reference TRBV19 and TRBJ1-1, the CDR3 gives the full variable domain: DGGITQSPKYLFRKEGQNVTLSCEQNLNHDAMYWYRQDPGQGLRLIYYSQIVNDFQKGDIAEGYSVSREKKESFPLTVTSAQKNPTAFYLCASSTGTGAPWNTEAFFGQGTRLTVV.

This clonotype has at least ten counts. V usage is TRBV28 and J usage is TRBJ1-2; D not resolved. The CDR3 is 15 amino acids. Per germline, CDR1 MDHEN and CDR2 SYDVKM. The V gene lost 3 bases and the J gene lost 4 bases, with 15 bases spanning the gap. In DNA, the CDR3 is TGTGCCAGCAGTTTCCCCCGGGAGGGTGGCTATGGCTACACCTTC. Translating it yields CASSFPREGGYGYTF.

Note on this clonotype: Mismatch with germline at one junction end may stem from a read error. The rearrangement links TRBV6-1 to TRBJ1-2; no clear D. This CDR3 has 15 amino acids. The germline V gene has CDR1 MNHNS and CDR2 SASEGT. CDR3 nucleotides: TGTGCCAGCGGAAAGACTCAGCAACTTAACTATGGCTACAACTTC. Amino acid sequence: CASGKTQQLNYGYNF.